These 13 T cell receptor beta chains were sequenced from one sample in a study of T cells after yellow fever vaccination. Via MiXCR, TCRdb re-called the 5' RACE reads, giving one row per CDR3 protein. The sample has 150,000 to 200,000 distinct CDR3 sequences; approximately 9.9% are singletons. This material consisted of CD8+ T cells sorted from PBMCs, taken 45 days after the yellow fever booster vaccination. These receptors all stem from a man aged 18 to 35 who received the YFV17D yellow fever vaccine.

This chain links TRBV11-1 with TRBJ2-1; 9 bases are shared with TRBD2. This CDR3 spans 15 amino acids. In germline, CDR1 is SGHAT, CDR2 FQDESV (reference sequence). The V segment lost 1 base and the J segment 10 bases; nucleotides outside the gene matches: 8. CDR3 amino acids: CASSLGALAGAEQFF. DNA for the CDR3: TGTGCCAGCAGCTTAGGGGCATTAGCGGGGGCCGAGCAGTTCTTC.

This clonotype was counted many times. The V call is TRBV4-1, the J call TRBJ2-3; D is unclear. Germline V gene sequence: CDR1 MGHRA, CDR2 YSYEKL. The CDR3 length is 14 residues. With 0 bases removed from V and 6 bases from J, the gap between germline ends came to 10 bases. CDR3 region: CASSQEPLSDTQYF. CDR3 DNA sequence: TGCGCCAGCAGCCAAGAGCCCCTCAGTGATACGCAGTATTTT.

This clonotype occurred a few times. The V and J genes are TRBV7-9 and TRBJ1-4, with a tentative D call TRBD1 (5 bases). The CDR3 extends over 15 amino acids. The germline CDR1 and CDR2 sequences are SEHNR and FQNEAQ (reference sequence). V lost 8 bases and J 7 bases, leaving 20 bases between the germline ends. CDR3 amino acids: CASGLSEGRSEKLFF. CDR3 coding DNA: TGTGCCAGCGGACTTTCTGAGGGGAGGAGTGAAAAACTGTTTTTT.

This clonotype was counted many times. As DNA, the CDR3 is TGTGCCAGCAGTGCCCGCCTCGCTGTGAACACTGAAGCTTTCTTT. It codes for CASSARLAVNTEAFF. This chain links TRBV2 with TRBJ1-1, with unresolved D. V was cut by 4 bases and J by 0 bases, with 12 bases left in between. CDR1 is SNHLY and CDR2 is FYNNEI in the germline V gene. This CDR3 spans 15 amino acids.

This clonotype was counted between two and nine times. V is TRBV4-2 and J is TRBJ2-7; unclear D gene. The CDR3 consists of 15 residues. V shed 0 bases and J shed 0 bases, with 9 bases lying between them. Germline loops: CDR1 LGHNA, CDR2 YNFKEQ. The CDR3: CASSQEWHNSYEQYF. The CDR3, as DNA: TGTGCCAGCAGCCAAGAATGGCACAACTCCTACGAGCAGTACTTC.

This clonotype was observed a few times. The J gene is TRBJ1-1, the V gene TRBV4-2; maybe TRBD1 (5 bases). This CDR3 contains 14 residues. Germline V gives CDR1 LGHNA, CDR2 YNFKEQ. Trimming cost V 3 bases and J 4 bases, with 12 bases left between them. CDR3 sequence reads: CASSQAGMGTEAFF. CDR3 in DNA: TGTGCCAGCAGCCAGGCAGGGATGGGCACTGAAGCTTTCTTT.

The V and J genes are TRBV5-1 and TRBJ1-6; D remains unclear. Germline values: CDR1 SGHRS, CDR2 YFSETQ. V gave up 2 bases and J gave up 7 bases, with 7 bases separating them. This CDR3 contains 13 residues. Here the CDR3 DNA reads TGCGCCAGCAGCTTACGATCGAATTCACCCCTCCACTTT. Protein sequence: CASSLRSNSPLHF.

The rearrangement links TRBV7-3 to TRBJ2-6; 7 bases are shared with TRBD1. Germline assignment: CDR1 SGHTA and CDR2 FQGTGA. The CDR3 loop spans 14 amino acids. The ends lost 5 bases at V and 10 bases at J; junction bases unmatched: 8. The CDR3 DNA reads TGTGCCAGCAGCCTATTACCGGGACAGAACGTCCTGACTTTC. This gives the protein CASSLLPGQNVLTF.

This clonotype has more than one count but fewer than ten. In nucleotides, the CDR3 is TGTGCCAGCAGCTTAGGGTACGGGGGGGCCGATACGCAGTATTTT. Translated: CASSLGYGGADTQYF. The rearrangement links TRBV11-3 to TRBJ2-3; TRBD2 aligns across 8 bases. Germline V gives CDR1 SGHNT, CDR2 YENEEA. The CDR3 consists of 15 residues. Trimming removed 1 base from V and 6 bases from J; junction bases left unmatched: 6.

The chain has TRBV24-1 and TRBJ1-2; D not certain. V was clipped by 0 bases and J by 10 bases, with 8 bases between them. Germline lookup yields CDR1 KGHDR and CDR2 SFDVKD. The CDR3 sequence is 12 residues long. This chain's CDR3 is CATSDLGKAYTF. The CDR3, as DNA: TGTGCCACCAGTGATTTGGGTAAAGCCTACACCTTC.

The table lists this clonotype with a few counts. The V and J genes are TRBV20-1 and TRBJ2-2, with TRBD2 matching over 12 bases. The CDR3 consists of 16 residues. The trim removed 6 bases at V and 3 bases at J, leaving 8 bases unmatched. CDR1 and CDR2 (germline): DFQATT, SNEGSKA (reference sequence). CDR3 bases: TGCAGTGCCAGTCCTAGCGGGGGGGAGGACACCGGGGAGCTGTTTTTT. This encodes CSASPSGGEDTGELFF.

This clonotype has a handful of counts. The CDR3 loop reads CASRTGSEQYF. The CDR3 bases are TGCGCCAGCAGGACAGGGTCCGAGCAGTACTTC. This chain links TRBV10-2 with TRBJ2-7, with 7 bases matching TRBD1. CDR1 is WSHSY, CDR2 SAAADI, per germline. This CDR3 spans 11 amino acids. V shed 6 bases, J shed 6 bases, and the junction held 2 bases outside the gene matches.

This clonotype has only a few counts. As DNA, the CDR3 is TGTGCCAGCAGTAAGGACACCAGGGCAGGGGCTGAAGCTTTCTTT. Translating gives CASSKDTRAGAEAFF. The gene calls are TRBV27 and TRBJ1-1; weak D call: TRBD1 (6 bases). This CDR3 has 15 amino acids. The ends were cut back, 5 bases at V and 6 bases at J, with 19 bases in the middle. Germline V gives CDR1 MNHEY, CDR2 SMNVEV (reference sequence).